The rows below give T cell receptor beta chains drawn from one sample of a study of T cell responses to AZD1222 COVID-19 vaccine. The repertoire was sequenced with immunoSEQ multiplex PCR; TCRdb's copy has only in-frame clones and lacks some. The repertoire holds approximately 120,000 clones, with 88% as singletons. This specimen consisted of peripheral blood, obtained 28 days after the second AZD1222 dose. Receptors originate from an adult who received the AZD1222 COVID-19 vaccine. Both conserved end residues are part of each CDR3. Fields, in order: CDR3 length, J gene, V gene, CDR3 protein.

cdr3_length: 15; j_call: TRBJ2-6; v_call: TRBV5-1; cdr3_aa: CASSLGDSGANVLTF
cdr3_length: 16; j_call: TRBJ1-5; v_call: TRBV7-9; cdr3_aa: CASSLATGTGSQPQHF
cdr3_length: 14; j_call: TRBJ2-3; v_call: TRBV7-2; cdr3_aa: CASSPPELTDTQYF
cdr3_length: 14; j_call: TRBJ2-1; v_call: TRBV29-1; cdr3_aa: CSVEGTSSYNEQFF
cdr3_length: 16; j_call: TRBJ2-7; v_call: TRBV6-1; cdr3_aa: CASSVGMAGSPYEQYF
cdr3_length: 16; j_call: TRBJ2-1; v_call: TRBV7-2; cdr3_aa: CASIGTSGSSYNEQFF
cdr3_length: 17; j_call: TRBJ2-7; v_call: TRBV2; cdr3_aa: CASMDLNTRPNSYEQYF
cdr3_length: 14; j_call: TRBJ1-3; v_call: TRBV11-3; cdr3_aa: CASSEDREGNTIYF
cdr3_length: 15; j_call: TRBJ1-3; v_call: TRBV15; cdr3_aa: CATSRVGLSGNTIYF
cdr3_length: 14; j_call: TRBJ2-3; v_call: TRBV30; cdr3_aa: CAWSAMGGIDTQYF
cdr3_length: 17; j_call: TRBJ2-6; v_call: TRBV18; cdr3_aa: CASSPQGAISGANVLTF
cdr3_length: 13; j_call: TRBJ2-7; v_call: TRBV7-2; cdr3_aa: CASSPGRMYEQYF
cdr3_length: 14; j_call: TRBJ2-7; v_call: TRBV7-9; cdr3_aa: CASSLNQGAHEQYF
cdr3_length: 13; j_call: TRBJ1-1; v_call: TRBV4-3; cdr3_aa: CASSHRQGTEAFF
cdr3_length: 17; j_call: TRBJ1-2; v_call: TRBV10-3; cdr3_aa: CAISESGRRQANYGYTF
cdr3_length: 17; j_call: TRBJ1-2; v_call: TRBV21-1; cdr3_aa: CASSNNAVGQSFYGYTF
cdr3_length: 15; j_call: TRBJ2-3; v_call: TRBV5-1; cdr3_aa: CASSFQGINTDTQYF
cdr3_length: 14; j_call: TRBJ1-5; v_call: TRBV6-2/TRBV6-3; cdr3_aa: CASSSPGGSQPQHF
cdr3_length: 15; j_call: TRBJ2-5; v_call: TRBV10-1; cdr3_aa: CASSPTGQGWETQYF
cdr3_length: 18; j_call: TRBJ1-5; v_call: TRBV21-1; cdr3_aa: CASSLASPGPGSNQPQHF
cdr3_length: 13; j_call: TRBJ1-4; v_call: TRBV20-1; cdr3_aa: CSASSEANEKLFF
cdr3_length: 14; j_call: TRBJ2-3; v_call: TRBV5-1; cdr3_aa: CASSLGGDADTQYF
cdr3_length: 15; j_call: TRBJ2-1; v_call: TRBV11-2; cdr3_aa: CASSPSPRGYNEQFF
cdr3_length: 14; j_call: TRBJ2-1; v_call: TRBV27; cdr3_aa: CASSFAGAYNEQFF
cdr3_length: 13; j_call: TRBJ2-1; v_call: TRBV6-5; cdr3_aa: CASSYRAYNEQFF
cdr3_length: 16; j_call: TRBJ1-5; v_call: TRBV4-1; cdr3_aa: CASSQRQSYSNQPQHF
cdr3_length: 15; j_call: TRBJ1-1; v_call: TRBV11-1; cdr3_aa: CASRERDRENTEAFF
cdr3_length: 16; j_call: TRBJ2-1; v_call: TRBV19; cdr3_aa: CASSIDGGRGANEQFF
cdr3_length: 14; j_call: TRBJ1-5; v_call: TRBV18; cdr3_aa: CASSPRDGNQPQHF
cdr3_length: 13; j_call: TRBJ2-1; v_call: TRBV6-6; cdr3_aa: CASSYSRDGLWFF
cdr3_length: 13; j_call: TRBJ1-4; v_call: TRBV18; cdr3_aa: CASSLPSREKLFF